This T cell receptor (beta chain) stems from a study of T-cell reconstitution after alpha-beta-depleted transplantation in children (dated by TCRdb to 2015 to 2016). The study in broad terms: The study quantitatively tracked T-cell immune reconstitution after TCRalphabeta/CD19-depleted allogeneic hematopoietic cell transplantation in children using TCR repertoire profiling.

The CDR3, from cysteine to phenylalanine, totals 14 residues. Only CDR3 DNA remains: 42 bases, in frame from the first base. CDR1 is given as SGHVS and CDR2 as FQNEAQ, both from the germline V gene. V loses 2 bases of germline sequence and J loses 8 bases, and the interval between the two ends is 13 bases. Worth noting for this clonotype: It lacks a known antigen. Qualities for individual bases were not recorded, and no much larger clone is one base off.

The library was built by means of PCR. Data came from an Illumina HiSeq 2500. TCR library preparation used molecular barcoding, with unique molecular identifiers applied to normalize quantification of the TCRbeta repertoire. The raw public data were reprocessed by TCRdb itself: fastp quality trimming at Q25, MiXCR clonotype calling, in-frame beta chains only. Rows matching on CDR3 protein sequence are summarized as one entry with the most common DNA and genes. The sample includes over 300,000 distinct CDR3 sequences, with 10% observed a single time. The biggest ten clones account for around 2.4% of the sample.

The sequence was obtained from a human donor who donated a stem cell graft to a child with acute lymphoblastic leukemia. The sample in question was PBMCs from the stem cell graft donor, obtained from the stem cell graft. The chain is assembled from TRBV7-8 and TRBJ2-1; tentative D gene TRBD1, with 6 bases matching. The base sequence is TGTGCCAGCAGCTTACTGGGACAATCCGATGAGCAGTTCTTC. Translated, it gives CASSLLGQSDEQFF.